A selection of T cell receptor beta chains follows, all from one sample in a study of T-cell reconstitution after alpha-beta-depleted transplantation in children. TCRdb processed the PCR reads anew with MiXCR; each CDR3 protein has one entry. The sample lists around 340,000 distinct CDR3 sequences, less than 15% occurring once. The input for sequencing was PBMCs, taken from the stem cell graft. The receptor set was obtained from a human donor who donated a stem cell graft to a child with Fanconi anemia. CDR3s include the opening cysteine and the closing phenylalanine or tryptophan. A D gene is named only where the DNA matches it firmly. A row's size may be missing; if present it is once, few, many or a size class.

TRBD2 | few | TRBJ2-3 | TRBV6-2/TRBV6-3 | TGTGCCAGCAGTCCTCGCCGGGGACTAGCGGGGGGGAATACGCAGTATTTT | CASSPRRGLAGGNTQYF
- | medium-sized | TRBJ2-1 | TRBV5-1 | TGCGCCAGCAGCTTGGAGCCCTCGGGCAATGAGCAGTTCTTC | CASSLEPSGNEQFF
- | many | TRBJ2-3 | TRBV20-1 | TGCAGTGCCAGAACCCCGACAGGAGGGGCCACAGATACGCAGTATTTT | CSARTPTGGATDTQYF
- | many | TRBJ2-5 | TRBV9 | TGTGCCAGCAGCGAGGGGGGGAATCGAGAGACCCAGTACTTC | CASSEGGNRETQYF
- | few | TRBJ2-5 | TRBV18 | TGTGCCAGCTCACCAGACTTACAAGAGACCCAGTACTTC | CASSPDLQETQYF
- | - | TRBJ2-1 | TRBV12-3/TRBV12-4 | TGTGCCAGCAGTCCCGGGGGAGGGGGGGACAATGAGCAGTTCTTC | CASSPGGGGDNEQFF
- | - | TRBJ2-7 | TRBV30 | TGTGCCTGCTCCCAGGTAAACTCCTACGAGCAGTACTTC | CACSQVNSYEQYF
- | few | TRBJ1-2 | TRBV5-4 | TGTGCCAGCAGCTCGCTAAAGGACAACAACTATGGCTACACCTTC | CASSSLKDNNYGYTF
TRBD2 | once | TRBJ2-1 | TRBV20-1 | TGCAGTGCTAGCTCGGGGGGGGGCAATGAGCAGTTCTTC | CSASSGGGNEQFF
- | few | TRBJ2-2 | TRBV12-3/TRBV12-4 | TGTGCCAGCAGTTTGAGTCTAGCCCCCACCGGGGAGCTGTTTTTT | CASSLSLAPTGELFF
- | - | TRBJ1-5 | TRBV6-1 | TGTGCCAGCAATGCCGGGGGGCGAAGATATAGCAATCAGCCCCAGCATTTT | CASNAGGRRYSNQPQHF
- | - | TRBJ2-3 | TRBV24-1 | TGTGCCACCAGTGAAGTCGGGGGCCCTCGAGGCACAGATACGCAGTATTTT | CATSEVGGPRGTDTQYF
- | few | TRBJ2-5 | TRBV30 | TGTGCCTGGGGGGCCTTTGAGACCCAGTACTTC | CAWGAFETQYF
TRBD1 | many | TRBJ1-5 | TRBV18 | TGTGCCAGCTCTCCCGGACAGGGCAATCAGCCCCAGCATTTT | CASSPGQGNQPQHF
TRBD1 | few | TRBJ2-1 | TRBV10-3 | TGTGCCATCAGTGAGTCGGGACAGGGGCAGTTCTTC | CAISESGQGQFF
- | - | TRBJ2-7 | TRBV5-1 | TGCGCCAGCACAAAGGGGACGGAGATCTCCTACGAGCAGTACTTC | CASTKGTEISYEQYF
- | - | TRBJ2-3 | TRBV20-1 | TGCAGTGTTACACGGACAGCCCTTAGCACAGATACGCAGTATTTT | CSVTRTALSTDTQYF
TRBD1 | few | TRBJ1-2 | TRBV29-1 | TGCAGCGCCGACAGGGAGAACTATGGCTACACCTTC | CSADRENYGYTF
- | - | TRBJ2-7 | TRBV18 | TGTGCCAGCTCTCGGGAATTGGGGACCTACGAGCAGTACTTC | CASSRELGTYEQYF
- | few | TRBJ1-6 | TRBV4-2 | TGTGCCAGCAGCCAAGTGCAGGAGAATTCACCCCTCCACTTT | CASSQVQENSPLHF
TRBD1 | - | TRBJ2-5 | TRBV19 | TGTGCCAGTAGTGCAAACAGGGGGCGCGGGGAGACCCAGTACTTC | CASSANRGRGETQYF
- | many | TRBJ2-3 | TRBV10-3 | TGTGCCATCAGACCCGCGGGAGATACGCAGTATTTT | CAIRPAGDTQYF
- | - | TRBJ2-2 | TRBV10-3 | TGTGCCATCAGTTGGGACGTAGCGAACACCGGGGAGCTGTTTTTT | CAISWDVANTGELFF
TRBD2 | - | TRBJ2-1 | TRBV6-1 | TGTGCCAGCAGGAGGGAGGGAACCTACAATGAGCAGTTCTTC | CASRREGTYNEQFF
- | many | TRBJ1-1 | TRBV29-1 | TGCAGCGTCGGGAAAAGTCACAGAGACGCTGAAGCTTTCTTT | CSVGKSHRDAEAFF
- | many | TRBJ1-3 | TRBV7-2 | TGTGCCAGCAGCTCCATTGGAAACACCATATATTTT | CASSSIGNTIYF
- | few | TRBJ1-4 | TRBV12-3/TRBV12-4 | TGTGCCAGCAGTTTTGGAGGCCTTGAAAAACTGTTTTTT | CASSFGGLEKLFF
- | many | TRBJ2-2 | TRBV7-8 | TGTGCCAGCAGCTTAGCCATCGGGGAGCTGTTTTTT | CASSLAIGELFF
- | many | TRBJ2-1 | TRBV29-1 | TGCAGCGTTGGGGGCAATGAGCAGTTCTTC | CSVGGNEQFF
- | few | TRBJ2-2 | TRBV29-1 | TGCAGCGTTGAAGGGACGGCTGCGAACACCGGGGAGCTGTTTTTT | CSVEGTAANTGELFF
TRBD1 | - | TRBJ1-3 | TRBV19 | TGTGCCAGCGCTTACTCCGGGACAGGCTCTGGAAACACCATATATTTT | CASAYSGTGSGNTIYF
- | few | TRBJ2-2 | TRBV7-9 | TGTGCCAGCAGGGAGATAGCGAACACCGGGGAGCTGTTTTTT | CASREIANTGELFF
- | few | TRBJ2-3 | TRBV7-3 | TGTGCCAGCGGGGAGGGGGGCCCTACAGATACGCAGTATTTT | CASGEGGPTDTQYF
- | many | TRBJ2-3 | TRBV27 | TGTGCCAGCAGGGATGAGGGGGATACGCAGTATTTT | CASRDEGDTQYF
TRBD2 | - | TRBJ2-3 | TRBV20-1 | TGCAGTGCTAGAGGCGGGACTAGCGGACGCACAGATACGCAGTATTTT | CSARGGTSGRTDTQYF
- | - | TRBJ2-2 | TRBV10-1 | TGCGCCAGCAGAAAAACGGTGGACACCGGGGAGCTGTTTTTT | CASRKTVDTGELFF
- | - | TRBJ1-6 | TRBV3-1 | TGTGCCAGCAGCTCGGCGGACAGCTTGATCCGTTCACCCCTCCACTTT | CASSSADSLIRSPLHF
- | many | TRBJ1-1 | TRBV7-7 | TGTGCTAGCAGCCTTACGGGACAAACTGAAGCTTTCTTT | CASSLTGQTEAFF
- | - | TRBJ2-1 | TRBV19 | TGTGCCAGTAGTCTGATAGCGGAGACTGAGCAGTTCTTC | CASSLIAETEQFF
- | - | TRBJ1-5 | TRBV15 | TGTGCCACCAGCAGAGGCGGGGATCCAAAGAGCAATCAGCCCCAGCATTTT | CATSRGGDPKSNQPQHF
- | few | TRBJ2-3 | TRBV18 | TGTGCCAGCTCACAAGGCGGAGGAACTTCATCTACGCAGTATTTT | CASSQGGGTSSTQYF
- | few | TRBJ2-5 | TRBV11-2 | TGTGCCAGCACAGTTCGTTCAGGAGGGGCGGAGACCCAGTACTTC | CASTVRSGGAETQYF
- | - | TRBJ2-7 | TRBV28 | TGTGCCAGCAGGGGTAGATTTTTCTCCTACGAGCAGTACTTC | CASRGRFFSYEQYF
- | few | TRBJ2-5 | TRBV2 | TGTGCCAGCGAAAACTCTTTTCGATTACCAACAACTCTAGGGACCCAGTACTTC | CASENSFRLPTTLGTQYF
TRBD1 | - | TRBJ2-7 | TRBV4-2 | TGTGCCAGCAGCCTAAACAGGGGTACCTACGAGCAGTACTTC | CASSLNRGTYEQYF
- | many | TRBJ2-3 | TRBV4-3 | TGCGCCAGCAGCCAAGATCGGGGGTACGGGGGCACAGATACGCAGTATTTT | CASSQDRGYGGTDTQYF
- | few | TRBJ2-7 | TRBV30 | TGTGCCTGGGCAAGCGGCCCCTACGAGCAGTACTTC | CAWASGPYEQYF
- | - | TRBJ1-5 | TRBV9 | TGTGCCAGCGGGGAAGGCAATCAGCCCCAGCATTTT | CASGEGNQPQHF